The clone carrying this T cell receptor beta chain was detected ten times or more. Its target is unknown. TCRdb reprocessed the multiplex PCR reads with MiXCR, giving one entry per CDR3 protein. The table lists 90,000 to 120,000 distinct CDR3 sequences, around 20% of them singletons. Axillary draining lymph nodes of breast cancer patients supplied the node samples. Trimming removed 4 bases from V and 7 bases from J, with 14 bases in between. Germline V gives CDR1 KGHSH, CDR2 LQKENI. The CDR3 covers 13 residues. This sample was taken from a study of breast tumors, draining lymph nodes, adjacent tissues. Study findings and constraints: Findings are consistent with lymph node origin and intratumoral expansion of most tumor T cells. Luminal-like breast cancer showed significantly greater tumor-nontumor repertoire similarity than basal-like breast cancer did.

This clonotype was sampled from a female donor with breast cancer. Some clones in this sample may be carry-over from other donors' samples. The chain has TRBV18 and TRBJ2-7, with D perhaps TRBD1 or TRBD2 (5 bases each). The sample was axillary lymph node tissue. The CDR3 spells CASSRDPMGEQYF. In DNA, the CDR3 is TGTGCCAGCTCACGGGACCCCATGGGGGAGCAGTACTTC.